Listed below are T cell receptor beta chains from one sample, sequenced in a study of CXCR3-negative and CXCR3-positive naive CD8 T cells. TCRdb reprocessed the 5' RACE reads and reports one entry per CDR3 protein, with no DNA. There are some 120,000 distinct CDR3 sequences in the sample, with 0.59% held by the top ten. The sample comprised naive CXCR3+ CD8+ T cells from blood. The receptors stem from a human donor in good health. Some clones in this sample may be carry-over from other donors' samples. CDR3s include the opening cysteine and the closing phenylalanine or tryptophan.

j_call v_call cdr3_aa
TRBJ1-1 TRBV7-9 CASSLAGTGVNTEAFF
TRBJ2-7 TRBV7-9 CASSLGQNPYEQYF
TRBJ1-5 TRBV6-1 CASSTHSSQPQHF
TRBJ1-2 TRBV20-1 CSVRRDAGNNYGYTF
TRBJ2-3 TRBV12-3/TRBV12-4 CASSFPGLGTDTQYF
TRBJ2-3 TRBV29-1 CSVVRQTDTQYF
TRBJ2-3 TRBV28 CASSGAHMDTQYF
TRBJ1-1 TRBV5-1 CASSLVIGQKGIMNTEAFF
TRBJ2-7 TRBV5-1 CASSPPGSYEQYF
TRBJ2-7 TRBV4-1 CASSQGGGRAYEQYF
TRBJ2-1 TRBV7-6 CASSPGGDWFF
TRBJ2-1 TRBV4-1 CASSQGHIAGGTEQFF
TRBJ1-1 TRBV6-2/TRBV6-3 CASSFMTGYTEALF
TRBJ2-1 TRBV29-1 CSVLRGGGNEQFF
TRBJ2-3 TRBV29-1 CSVWLGATDTQYF
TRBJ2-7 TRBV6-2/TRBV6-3 CASTTGAGHSYEQYF
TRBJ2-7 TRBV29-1 CSAEGYGGTYEQYF
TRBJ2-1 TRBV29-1 CSVVAGGPMMASYNEQFF
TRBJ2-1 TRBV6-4 CASSDSASGEYNEQFF
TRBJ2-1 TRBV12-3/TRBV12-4 CASSGDSEVGREAYNEQFF
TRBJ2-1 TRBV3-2 CASSHIREGGPGNEQFF
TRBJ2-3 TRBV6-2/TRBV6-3 CAGRQTTGEPEDTQYF
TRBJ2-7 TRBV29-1 CSVTDNLYEQYF
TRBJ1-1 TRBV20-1 CSARVLGQGTEAFF
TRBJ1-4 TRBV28 CASSLGREKLFF
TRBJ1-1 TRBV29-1 CSALTMNTEAFF
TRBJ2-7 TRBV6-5 CASSYGGQGAEQYF
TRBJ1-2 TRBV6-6 CASSSSGQGANGYTF
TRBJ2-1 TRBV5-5 CASSLFGGAAYNEQFF
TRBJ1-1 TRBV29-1 CSVVPRGYTEAFF
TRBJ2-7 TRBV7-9 CASSSDGYEQYF
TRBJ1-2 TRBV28 CASSVTGVPANYGYTF
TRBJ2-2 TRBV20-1 CSARDVGGREEVPPTGELFF
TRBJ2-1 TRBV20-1 CSAPTGQFYDNEQFF
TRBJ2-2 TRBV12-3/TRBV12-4 CASSFGAGGTGELFF
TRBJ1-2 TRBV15 CATSRDLVRTGGYGYGYTF
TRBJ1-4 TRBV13 CASSFKGANEKLFF
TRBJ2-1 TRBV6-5 CASSYSGQGSYNEQFF
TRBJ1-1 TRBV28 CAIKQGMNTEAFF
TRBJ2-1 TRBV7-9 CASSLSGSKRNEQFF
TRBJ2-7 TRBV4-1 CASSQDGGGTGEQYF
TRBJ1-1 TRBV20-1 CSARDLRWDTEAFF
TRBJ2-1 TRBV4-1 CASSQEEVPGLGNEQFF
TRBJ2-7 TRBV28 CASSSRDTSYEQYF
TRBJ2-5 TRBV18 CASSTGWVETQYF
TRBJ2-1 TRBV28 CASSSPQGRVNEQFF
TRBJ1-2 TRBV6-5 CASSYSIPLRDGREGGYTF
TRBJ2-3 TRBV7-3 CASSTSGGVTDTQYF
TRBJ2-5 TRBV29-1 CSVEGASGTSSGTQYF
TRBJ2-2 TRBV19 CASRWSGPGELFF
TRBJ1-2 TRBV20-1 CSAIPRGTNYGYTF
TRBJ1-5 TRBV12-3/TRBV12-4 CASSPGWQSSNQPQHF
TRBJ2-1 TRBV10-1 CASSEFGGPSSYNEQFF